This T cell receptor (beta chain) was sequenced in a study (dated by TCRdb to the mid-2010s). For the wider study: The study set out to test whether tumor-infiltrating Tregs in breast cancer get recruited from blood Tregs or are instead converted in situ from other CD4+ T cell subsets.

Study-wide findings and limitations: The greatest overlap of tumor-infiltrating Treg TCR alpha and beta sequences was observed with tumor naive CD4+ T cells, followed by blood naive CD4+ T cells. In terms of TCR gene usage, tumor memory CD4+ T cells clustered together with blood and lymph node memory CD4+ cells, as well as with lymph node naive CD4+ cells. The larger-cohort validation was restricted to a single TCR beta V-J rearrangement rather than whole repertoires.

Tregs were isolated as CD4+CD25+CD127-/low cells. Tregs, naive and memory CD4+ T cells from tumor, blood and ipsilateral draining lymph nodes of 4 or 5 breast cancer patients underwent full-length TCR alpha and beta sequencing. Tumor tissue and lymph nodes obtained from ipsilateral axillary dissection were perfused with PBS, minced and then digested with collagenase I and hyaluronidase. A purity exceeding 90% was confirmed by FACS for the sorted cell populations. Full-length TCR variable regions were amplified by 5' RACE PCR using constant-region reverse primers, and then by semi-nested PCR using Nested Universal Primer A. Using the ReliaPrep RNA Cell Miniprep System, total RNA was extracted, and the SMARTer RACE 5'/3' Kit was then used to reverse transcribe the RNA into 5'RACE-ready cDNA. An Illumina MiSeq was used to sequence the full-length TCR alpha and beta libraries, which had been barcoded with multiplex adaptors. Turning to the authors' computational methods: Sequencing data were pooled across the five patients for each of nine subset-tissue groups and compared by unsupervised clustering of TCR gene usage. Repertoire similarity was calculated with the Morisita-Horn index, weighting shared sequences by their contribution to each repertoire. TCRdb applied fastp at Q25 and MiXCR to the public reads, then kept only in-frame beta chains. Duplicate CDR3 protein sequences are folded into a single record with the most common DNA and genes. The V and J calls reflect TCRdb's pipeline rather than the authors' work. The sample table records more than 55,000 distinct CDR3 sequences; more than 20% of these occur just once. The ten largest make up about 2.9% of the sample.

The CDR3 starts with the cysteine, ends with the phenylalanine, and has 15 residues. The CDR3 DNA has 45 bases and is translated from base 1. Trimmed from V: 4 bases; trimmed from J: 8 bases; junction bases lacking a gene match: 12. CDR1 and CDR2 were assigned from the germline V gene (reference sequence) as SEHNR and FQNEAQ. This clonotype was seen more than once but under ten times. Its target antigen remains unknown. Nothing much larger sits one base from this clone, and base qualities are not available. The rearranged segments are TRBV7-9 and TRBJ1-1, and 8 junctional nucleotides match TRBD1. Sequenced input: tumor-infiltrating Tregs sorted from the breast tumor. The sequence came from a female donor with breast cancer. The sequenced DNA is TGTGCCAGCAGCTCTCCTGGACAGGGAGCGTGGGAAGCTTTCTTT. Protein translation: CASSSPGQGAWEAFF.